One and the same sample provided the 17 T cell receptor beta chains below, sequenced in a study of T cells in Graves' hyperthyroidism and ophthalmopathy. Amplification targeted TCR beta CDR3 regions from RNA transcripts. A set of HTBI primers served as the primers for a first-round RT-PCR of the TCR CDR3. In TCRdb, the multiplex PCR reads were re-called with MiXCR into one record per CDR3 protein. The table includes roughly 750,000 distinct CDR3 sequences, roughly 15% detected once. The sample was blood. The receptors shown here come from a man aged 18-30 years with Graves' hyperthyroidism.

The chain couples TRBV12-3 or TRBV12-4 to TRBJ2-1; D is unclear. V was trimmed by 10 bases and J by 0 bases, leaving 10 bases between them. This CDR3 has 13 amino acids. CDR3: CATRISSYNEQFF. The CDR3 DNA sequence: TGTGCCACCAGGATAAGCTCCTACAATGAGCAGTTCTTC.

The sample holds many counts of this clonotype. The rearrangement uses TRBV11-3 and TRBJ2-7; D gene uncertain. Trimming took off 5 bases at V and 3 bases at J, with 11 bases between the two ends. This CDR3 has 13 residues. Germline V gene data show CDR1 as SGHNT and CDR2 as YENEEA. CDR3: CASSGVGLYEQYF. Written as DNA, the CDR3 is TGTGCCAGCAGCGGGGTGGGCCTCTACGAGCAGTACTTC. Variable domain in full (rest from reference TRBV11-3 and TRBJ2-7): EAGVVQSPRYKIIEKKQPVAFWCNPISGHNTLYWYLQNLGQGPELLIRYENEEAVDDSQLPKDRFSAERLKGVDSTLKIQPAELGDSAVYLCASSGVGLYEQYFGPGTRLTVT.

As regards this clonotype: This may stem from a read error, because a much larger clone lies one nucleotide away. CDR3 loop: CASSVPRSSGDTQYF. CDR3 nucleotide sequence: TGTGCCAGCAGCGTCCCCCGTTCTTCGGGAGATACGCAGTATTTT. This sequence joins TRBV28 and TRBJ2-3, with D unclear. CDR1 MDHEN and CDR2 SYDVKM come from the germline V gene. This CDR3 is 15 amino acids long. V lost 6 bases to trimming and J lost 5 bases, with 18 bases between them.

This chain's CDR3 is CSARKLAGGHNEQFF. For the CDR3, the DNA is TGCAGTGCTAGGAAGCTAGCGGGAGGGCACAATGAGCAGTTCTTC. The chain recombines TRBV20-1 with TRBJ2-1; TRBD2 agrees at 12 bases. Germline assignment: CDR1 DFQATT and CDR2 SNEGSKA (reference sequence). CDR3 length: 15 amino acids. V gave up 3 bases and J gave up 5 bases; unmatched junction bases: 5.

This clonotype was counted ten times or more. The CDR3 reads CASSFGGSLYEQYF. DNA of the CDR3: TGTGCCAGCAGCTTTGGCGGTAGTCTATACGAGCAGTACTTC. This chain uses TRBV2 with TRBJ2-7; D is unresolved. This CDR3 is built from 14 residues. Germline-derived CDR1 and CDR2 are SNHLY and FYNNEI. The V gene lost 6 bases and the J gene lost 4 bases, with 16 bases spanning the gap.

In its sample, this clonotype was seen a few times. The V and J genes are TRBV27 and TRBJ1-1; 11 bases line up with TRBD1. CDR3 length: 17 residues. V dropped 4 bases and J dropped 5; count of bases not matched to a gene: 12. Germline CDR1 reads MNHEY; CDR2 reads SMNVEV (reference sequence). In DNA, the CDR3 is TGTGCCAGCAGTTGGCTAGGGGACAGGGGGTCGATGACTGAAGCTTTCTTT. It specifies CASSWLGDRGSMTEAFF.

There are a few counts of this clonotype. The chain recombines TRBV7-2 with TRBJ1-1, with a weak D call TRBD1 (5 bases). With 5 bases removed from V and 4 bases from J, the gap between germline ends came to 14 bases. From germline, CDR1 is SGHTA and CDR2 FQGNSA. The CDR3 is 14 amino acids. CDR3 sequence (DNA): TGTGCCAGCAGCCCCATTGGGGCGCCCACTGAAGCTTTCTTT. Its translation: CASSPIGAPTEAFF.

This clonotype was found a few times. The gene calls are TRBV28 and TRBJ2-7; possible D gene TRBD2, 6 bases. CDR1 MDHEN and CDR2 SYDVKM come from the germline V gene. The CDR3 totals 14 residues. V lost 7 bases and J lost 7, with 20 bases in between. The CDR3 sequence: CASTPLAWGGEQYF. Written as DNA, the CDR3 is TGTGCCAGCACTCCACTAGCTTGGGGAGGAGAGCAGTACTTC.

The CDR3 reads CASSQTRGRGAFF. Written as DNA, the CDR3 is TGTGCCAGCAGCCAAACGAGGGGGCGAGGAGCTTTCTTT. This chain joins TRBV3-1 and TRBJ1-1; 7 bases match TRBD1. V was pared by 2 bases and J by 10 bases, with 7 bases of the junction left unmatched. CDR1 is LGHDT and CDR2 is YNNKEL in the germline V gene (reference sequence). The CDR3 extends over 13 amino acids.

This clonotype showed up many times. The V and J genes are TRBV28 and TRBJ2-3; 8 bases are shared with TRBD2. V lost 3 bases to trimming and J lost 2 bases; unmatched junction nucleotides: 4. The CDR3 consists of 15 residues. The V gene's germline CDR1 is MDHEN and CDR2 SYDVKM. The CDR3 region has the DNA TGTGCCAGCAGTTTTGGAGCGGGGGACACAGATACGCAGTATTTT. Encoded protein: CASSFGAGDTDTQYF.

V usage is TRBV9 and J usage is TRBJ1-2; weak D call: TRBD1 (5 bases). Germline V lookup: CDR1 SGDLS, CDR2 YYNGEE. Deletions cut 3 bases from V and 1 base from J, with 13 bases between. CDR3 length: 15 residues. CDR3 sequence: CASSGVRTLNYGYTF. The CDR3, as DNA: TGTGCCAGCAGCGGAGTAAGGACACTTAACTATGGCTACACCTTC. The variable domain in full, with the rest retrieved from reference TRBV9 and TRBJ1-2, is DSGVTQTPKHLITATGQRVTLRCSPRSGDLSVYWYQQSLDQGLQFLIQYYNGEERAKGNILERFSAQQFPDLHSELNLSSLELGDSALYFCASSGVRTLNYGYTFGSGTRLTVV.

This chain uses TRBV20-1 with TRBJ2-3, with 12 bases lining up with TRBD2. Germline values: CDR1 DFQATT, CDR2 SNEGSKA (reference sequence). Trimming cost V 5 bases and J 4 bases; bases outside gene matches: 13. The CDR3 runs 17 residues. In DNA, the CDR3 is TGCAGTGCTCGGGCGTTCGGACTAGCGGGACCTCCAGATACGCAGTATTTT. It encodes CSARAFGLAGPPDTQYF.

V and J are TRBV28 and TRBJ1-2; 8 bases map to TRBD1. The CDR3 has 13 amino acids. Germline trimming cut 8 bases from V and 2 bases from J; bases unmatched to any gene: 4. Germline V CDR1 and CDR2: MDHEN, SYDVKM. This CDR3 is CASGGQGNYGYTF. Written as DNA, the CDR3 is TGTGCCAGCGGCGGACAGGGCAACTATGGCTACACCTTC.

This sequence joins TRBV4-3 and TRBJ2-5; 8 bases match TRBD2. CDR1 LGHNA and CDR2 YSLEER come from the germline V gene. The J segment lost 5 bases and the V segment lost 1 base, leaving 6 bases of the junction unmatched. This CDR3 has 15 residues. The CDR3 loop reads CASSQGAGAWETQYF. CDR3 DNA sequence: TGCGCCAGCAGCCAAGGAGCGGGAGCTTGGGAGACCCAGTACTTC.

The rearrangement uses TRBV27 and TRBJ2-3; TRBD1 matches at 8 bases. The CDR3 runs 14 residues. V shed 7 bases, J shed 9 bases, and the junction held 12 bases outside the gene matches. Germline assignment: CDR1 MNHEY and CDR2 SMNVEV (reference sequence). This CDR3 is CASKKTGASGTQYF. Here the CDR3 DNA reads TGTGCCAGCAAGAAGACAGGGGCCTCAGGAACGCAGTATTTT.

The V and J genes are TRBV2 and TRBJ1-5, with 7 positions matching TRBD1. Germline CDR1 and CDR2: SNHLY and FYNNEI. This CDR3 contains 14 residues. The trim removed 5 bases at V and 5 bases at J, leaving 6 bases unmatched. For the CDR3, the DNA is TGTGCCAGCAGTACAAGGGGGCTCGATCAGCCCCAGCATTTT. It codes for CASSTRGLDQPQHF.

This clonotype was found many times. The V call is TRBV7-2, the J call TRBJ2-7; 8 positions match TRBD2. Trimming removed 1 base from V and 7 bases from J; junction bases left unmatched: 9. The CDR3 covers 15 residues. Germline CDR1 is SGHTA and CDR2 is FQGNSA. The CDR3 sequence: CASSLEVSGTIEQYF. CDR3 sequence (DNA): TGTGCCAGCAGCTTAGAGGTTAGCGGGACGATAGAGCAGTACTTC.